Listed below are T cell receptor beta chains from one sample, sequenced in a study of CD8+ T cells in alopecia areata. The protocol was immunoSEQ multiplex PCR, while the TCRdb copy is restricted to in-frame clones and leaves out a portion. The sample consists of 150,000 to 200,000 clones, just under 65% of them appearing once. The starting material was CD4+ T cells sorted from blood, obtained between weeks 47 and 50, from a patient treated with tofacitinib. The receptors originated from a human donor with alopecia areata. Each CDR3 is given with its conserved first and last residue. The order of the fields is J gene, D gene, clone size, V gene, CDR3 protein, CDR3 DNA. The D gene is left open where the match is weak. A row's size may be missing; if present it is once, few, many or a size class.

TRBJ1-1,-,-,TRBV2,CASSNTGNTEAFF,TGTGCCAGCAGTAATACAGGGAACACTGAAGCTTTCTTT
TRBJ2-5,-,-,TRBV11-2,CASTRGETQYF,TGTGCCAGCACCCGAGGAGAGACCCAGTACTTC
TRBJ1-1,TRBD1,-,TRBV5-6,CASSLGGTVNTEAFF,TGTGCCAGCAGCTTGGGAGGGACAGTGAACACTGAAGCTTTCTTT
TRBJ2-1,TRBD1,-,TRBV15,CATSRESTGVSNEQFF,TGTGCCACCAGCAGAGAGTCGACAGGGGTTAGCAATGAGCAGTTCTTC
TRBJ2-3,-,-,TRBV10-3,CAIRGASAFTDTQYF,TGTGCCATCAGGGGAGCTAGCGCCTTCACAGATACGCAGTATTTT
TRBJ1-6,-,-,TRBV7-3,CASSYQNGALHF,TGTGCCAGCAGCTATCAAAATGGTGCCCTCCACTTT
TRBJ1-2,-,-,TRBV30,CAWSAGTTYGYTF,TGTGCCTGGAGTGCCGGGACCACTTATGGCTACACCTTC
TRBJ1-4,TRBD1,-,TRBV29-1,CSARQGQGEKLFF,TGCAGCGCCAGACAGGGACAGGGAGAAAAACTGTTTTTT
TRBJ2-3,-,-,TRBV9,CASSVDYSGDTQYF,TGTGCCAGCAGCGTAGACTACTCCGGGGATACGCAGTATTTT
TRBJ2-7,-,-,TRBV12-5,CASGLVRPGGSYEQYF,TGTGCTAGTGGTTTGGTAAGGCCCGGGGGATCCTACGAGCAGTACTTC
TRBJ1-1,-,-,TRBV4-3,CASSQKTNTEAFF,TGCGCCAGCAGCCAAAAAACAAACACTGAAGCTTTCTTT
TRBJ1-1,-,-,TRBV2,CASSFGDMNTEAFF,TGTGCCAGCAGTTTCGGGGATATGAACACTGAAGCTTTCTTT
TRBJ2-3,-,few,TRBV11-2,CASSEGGPTDTQYF,TGTGCCAGCAGCGAGGGGGGGCCCACAGATACGCAGTATTTT
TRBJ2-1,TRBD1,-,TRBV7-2,CASSSRDRGFNEQFF,TGTGCCAGCAGCTCCCGGGACAGGGGGTTCAATGAGCAGTTCTTC
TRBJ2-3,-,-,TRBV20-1,CSASPTDTQYF,TGCAGTGCTAGTCCGACAGATACGCAGTATTTT
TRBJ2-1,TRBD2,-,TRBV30,CARGLAGVNEQFF,TGTGCCAGAGGACTAGCGGGGGTAAATGAGCAGTTCTTC
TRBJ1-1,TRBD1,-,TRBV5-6,CASTETGPLNTEAFF,TGTGCCAGCACCGAGACAGGGCCATTGAACACTGAAGCTTTCTTT
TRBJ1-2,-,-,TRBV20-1,CSARENGYTF,TGCAGTGCTAGAGAGAATGGCTACACCTTC
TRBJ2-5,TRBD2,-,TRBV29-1,CSVASGVGEQYF,TGCAGCGTGGCTAGCGGGGTAGGAGAGCAGTACTTC
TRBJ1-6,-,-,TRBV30,CAWSVPWDGNSPLHF,TGTGCCTGGAGTGTACCTTGGGACGGTAATTCACCCCTCCACTTT
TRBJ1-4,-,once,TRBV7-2,CASSLNGKTGEKLFF,TGTGCCAGCAGCTTAAACGGCAAAACGGGTGAAAAACTGTTTTTT
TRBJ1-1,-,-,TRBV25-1,CASSEPGGTEAFF,TGTGCCAGCAGTGAACCGGGAGGCACTGAAGCTTTCTTT
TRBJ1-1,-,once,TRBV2,CASSPVGFEAFF,TGTGCCAGCAGCCCCGTCGGGTTTGAAGCTTTCTTT
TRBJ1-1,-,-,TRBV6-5,CASRRETGLITEAFF,TGTGCCAGCAGAAGGGAGACAGGTTTGATCACTGAAGCTTTCTTT
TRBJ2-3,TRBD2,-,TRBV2,CASRAVSGGGTDTQYF,TGTGCCAGCAGGGCTGTTAGCGGGGGGGGGACAGATACGCAGTATTTT
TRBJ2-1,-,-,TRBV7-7,CASSLLSAPYNEQFF,TGTGCCAGCAGCTTACTCTCCGCACCTTACAATGAGCAGTTCTTC
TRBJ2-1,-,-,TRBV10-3,CAIRANNEQFF,TGTGCCATCAGGGCTAACAATGAGCAGTTCTTC
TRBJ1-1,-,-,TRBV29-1,CSVARGLDTEAFF,TGCAGCGTTGCTCGGGGTTTGGACACTGAAGCTTTCTTT
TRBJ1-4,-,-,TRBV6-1,CASSGGLGIATNEKLFF,TGTGCCAGCAGTGGGGGGTTGGGAATCGCAACTAATGAAAAACTGTTTTTT
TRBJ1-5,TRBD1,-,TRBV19,CASCDRGAFNQPQHF,TGTGCCAGCTGCGACAGGGGTGCGTTCAATCAGCCCCAGCATTTT
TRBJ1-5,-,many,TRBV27,CASSPHGIPSNQPQHF,TGTGCCAGCAGTCCACATGGGATCCCTAGCAATCAGCCCCAGCATTTT
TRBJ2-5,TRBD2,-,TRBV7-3,CASSSLGGGIQETQYF,TGTGCCAGCAGCTCCCTTGGCGGGGGGATACAAGAGACCCAGTACTTC
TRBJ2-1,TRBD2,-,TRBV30,CAWSSWLAGETYNEQFF,TGTGCCTGGAGCTCGTGGCTAGCGGGGGAAACCTACAATGAGCAGTTCTTC
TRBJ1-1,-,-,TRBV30,CAWSVLSLSTEAFF,TGTGCCTGGAGTGTACTCAGCCTGTCTACTGAAGCTTTCTTT
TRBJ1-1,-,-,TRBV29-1,CSVEPGVTEAFF,TGCAGCGTTGAACCGGGGGTAACTGAAGCTTTCTTT
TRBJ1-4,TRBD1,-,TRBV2,CASRFGTGDLGGGPKLFF,TGTGCCAGCAGGTTCGGGACAGGTGATCTCGGTGGGGGTCCAAAACTGTTTTTT
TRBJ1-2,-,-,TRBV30,CAKAPLGGYTF,TGTGCCAAGGCGCCCCTGGGGGGCTACACCTTC
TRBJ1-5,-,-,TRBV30,CAWSVGAGNQPQHF,TGTGCCTGGAGTGTAGGGGCAGGCAATCAGCCCCAGCATTTT
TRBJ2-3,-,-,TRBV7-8,CASSFIVGFTDTQYF,TGTGCCAGCAGCTTTATTGTAGGGTTCACAGATACGCAGTATTTT
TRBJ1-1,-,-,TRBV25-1,CASSDSLLGGVEAFF,TGTGCCAGCAGTGACTCCCTCCTTGGCGGCGTTGAAGCTTTCTTT
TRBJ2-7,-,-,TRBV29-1,CSVKGGSYEQYF,TGCAGCGTGAAGGGGGGATCCTACGAGCAGTACTTC
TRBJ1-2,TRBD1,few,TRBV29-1,CSVDREYGYTF,TGCAGCGTAGACAGGGAGTATGGCTACACCTTC
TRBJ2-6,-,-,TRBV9,CASSSGIGSGANVLTF,TGTGCCAGCAGTTCAGGGATCGGGTCTGGGGCCAACGTCCTGACTTTC
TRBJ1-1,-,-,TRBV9,CASTPRGETEAFF,TGTGCCAGCACCCCGAGGGGTGAGACTGAAGCTTTCTTT
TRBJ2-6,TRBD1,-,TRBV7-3,CASSPGQEAFSGANVLTF,TGTGCCAGCAGCCCCGGACAGGAGGCCTTCTCTGGGGCCAACGTCCTGACTTTC
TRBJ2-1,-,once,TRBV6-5,CASRQIYSYNEQFF,TGTGCCAGCAGACAGATTTACTCCTACAATGAGCAGTTCTTC
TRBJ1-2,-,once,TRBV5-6,CAGTGEGLNLYGYTF,TGTGCCGGCACTGGAGAGGGACTAAACCTCTATGGCTACACCTTC
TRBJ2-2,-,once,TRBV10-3,CAISAGTGMNTGELFF,TGTGCCATCAGTGCTGGAACAGGAATGAACACCGGGGAGCTGTTTTTT
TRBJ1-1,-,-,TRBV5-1,CASSLTQGHTEAFF,TGCGCCAGCAGCCTCACCCAGGGTCACACTGAAGCTTTCTTT
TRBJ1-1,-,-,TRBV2,CASSSRRVTLNTEAFF,TGTGCCAGCAGTTCACGGCGAGTCACGTTGAACACTGAAGCTTTCTTT
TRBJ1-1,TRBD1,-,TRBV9,CASSVGVTGDIEAFF,TGTGCCAGCAGCGTTGGAGTTACAGGGGACATTGAAGCTTTCTTT